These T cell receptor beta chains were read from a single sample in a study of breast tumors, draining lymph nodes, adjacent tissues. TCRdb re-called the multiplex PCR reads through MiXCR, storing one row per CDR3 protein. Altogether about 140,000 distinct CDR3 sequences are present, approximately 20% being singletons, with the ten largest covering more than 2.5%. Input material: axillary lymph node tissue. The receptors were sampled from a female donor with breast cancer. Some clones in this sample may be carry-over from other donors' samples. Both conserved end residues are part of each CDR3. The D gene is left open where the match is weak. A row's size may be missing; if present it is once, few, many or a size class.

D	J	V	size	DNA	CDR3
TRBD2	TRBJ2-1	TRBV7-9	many	TGTGCCAGCAGCCACGGACTAGTTTACAATGAGCAGTTCTTC	CASSHGLVYNEQFF
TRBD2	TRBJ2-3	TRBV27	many	TGTGCCAGCAGTTTATCGGCTAGCGGAAGCACAGATACGCAGTATTTT	CASSLSASGSTDTQYF
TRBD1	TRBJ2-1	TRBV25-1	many	TGTGCCAGCAGTGGGCAGGGGGTGTCCTACAATGAGCAGTTCTTC	CASSGQGVSYNEQFF
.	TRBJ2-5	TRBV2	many	TGTGCCAGCAAGCAAGGGTCGATACCTAAAGAGACCCAGTACTTC	CASKQGSIPKETQYF
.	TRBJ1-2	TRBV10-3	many	TGTGCCATCAGTGAGTCTCAGGCTGGGGGCTACACCTTC	CAISESQAGGYTF
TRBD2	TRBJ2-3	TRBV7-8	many	TGTGCCAGCAGCCCGCGGGGACTAGGCACAGATACGCAGTATTTT	CASSPRGLGTDTQYF
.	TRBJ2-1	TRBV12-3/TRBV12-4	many	TGTGCCAGCAGTTTTACGGCTAAGGGAGGCAATGAGCAGTTCTTC	CASSFTAKGGNEQFF
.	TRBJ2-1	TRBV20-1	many	TGCAGTGCTACCGACAGGGACTTACAGTTCTTC	CSATDRDLQFF
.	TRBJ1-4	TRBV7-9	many	TGTGCCAGCAGCACAGGGACGGTTAATGAAAAACTGTTTTTT	CASSTGTVNEKLFF
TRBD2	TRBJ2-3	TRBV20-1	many	TGCAGTGCTAGGAAGACTAGCGGGAGTTCGGATACGCAGTATTTT	CSARKTSGSSDTQYF
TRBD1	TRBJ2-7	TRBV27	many	TGTGCCAGCAGTTTAACCAGGGGGCCCTACGAGCAGTACTTC	CASSLTRGPYEQYF
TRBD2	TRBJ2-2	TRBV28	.	TGTGCCAGCAACCCTAGCGGGACCAACACCGGGGAGCTGTTTTTT	CASNPSGTNTGELFF
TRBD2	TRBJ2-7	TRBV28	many	TGTGCCAGCAGTTTATTTTTAGCGGGAGTAGACGAGCAGTACTTC	CASSLFLAGVDEQYF
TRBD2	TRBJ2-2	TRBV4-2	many	TGTGCCAGCAGCCAAGTCACTAGCGGGAGGAACACCGGGGAGCTGTTTTTT	CASSQVTSGRNTGELFF
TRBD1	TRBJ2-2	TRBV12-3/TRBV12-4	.	TGTGCCAGCAGTTCACAGGGGGCTTTAAACACCGGGGAGCTGTTTTTT	CASSSQGALNTGELFF
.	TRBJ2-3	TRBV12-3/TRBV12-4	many	TGTGCCAGCAGTTTCGAAGGTCGAGATACGCAGTATTTT	CASSFEGRDTQYF
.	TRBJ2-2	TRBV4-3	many	TGCGCCAGCAGCCAAGGAAAGAACACCGGGGAGCTGTTTTTT	CASSQGKNTGELFF
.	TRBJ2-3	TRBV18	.	TGTGCCAGCTCACCACAGAAACCAGATACGCAGTATTTT	CASSPQKPDTQYF
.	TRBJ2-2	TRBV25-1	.	TGTGCCAGCAGCCCCGTCCAGGGGTCGGGGAACACCGGGGGGCTGTTTTTT	CASSPVQGSGNTGGLFF
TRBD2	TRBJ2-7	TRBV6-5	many	TGTGCCAGCAGTTCAAACGTCCCGGGACTAGCGGGGGGGTCCTACGAGCAGTACTTC	CASSSNVPGLAGGSYEQYF
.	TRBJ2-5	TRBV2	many	TGTGCCAGCACTACGTTGGAGACCCAGTACTTC	CASTTLETQYF
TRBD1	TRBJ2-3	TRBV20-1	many	TGCAGTGCTAGAGATCGGAGGGACAGGGCTTACACAGATACGCAGTATTTT	CSARDRRDRAYTDTQYF
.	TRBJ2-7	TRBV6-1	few	TGTGCCAGCAGTGAAAAGGGGGGACAGCCGGCGATGAGGTACTTC	CASSEKGGQPAMRYF
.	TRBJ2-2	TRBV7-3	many	TGTGCCAGCAGCTTAGATGGCGGAAAGAACACCGGGGAGCTGTTTTTT	CASSLDGGKNTGELFF
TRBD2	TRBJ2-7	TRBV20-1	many	TGCAGTGCTAGAATTAGCGGGAGGGCCTTTGATGAGCAGTACTTC	CSARISGRAFDEQYF
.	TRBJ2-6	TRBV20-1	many	TGCAGTGCTTATACAGGGTCTGGGGCCAACGTCCTGACTTTC	CSAYTGSGANVLTF
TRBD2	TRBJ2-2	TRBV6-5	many	TGTGCCAGCAGTTCGCCATCTAGCGGGAGCCGGGAGCTGTTTTTT	CASSSPSSGSRELFF
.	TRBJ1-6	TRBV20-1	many	TGCAGTGCTAGTCTGGGAAATTCACCCCTCCACTTT	CSASLGNSPLHF
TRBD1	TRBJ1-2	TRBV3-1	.	TGTGCCAGCAGCCAAGGAAGGGCAGGGGGCTATGGCTACACCTTC	CASSQGRAGGYGYTF
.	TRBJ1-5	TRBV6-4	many	TGTGCCAGCAGTGACTCTTTGAGGGTTCCGTATCATAGCAATCAGCCCCAGCATTTT	CASSDSLRVPYHSNQPQHF
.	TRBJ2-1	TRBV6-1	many	TGTGCCAGCAGTTTTAGCGGCTCCTACAATGAGCAGTTCTTC	CASSFSGSYNEQFF
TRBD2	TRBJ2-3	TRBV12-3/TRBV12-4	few	TGTGCCAGCGGTTTAGGGGGACTAGCGGCTAGCACAGATACGCAGTATTTT	CASGLGGLAASTDTQYF
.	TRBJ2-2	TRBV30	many	TGTGCCTGGAGCGGCGAATCAGGGATCGGGGAGGAGCTGTTTTTT	CAWSGESGIGEELFF
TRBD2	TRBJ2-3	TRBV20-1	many	TGCAGTGTTCTAGCGGGAGTCCAAGCAGATACGCAGTATTTT	CSVLAGVQADTQYF
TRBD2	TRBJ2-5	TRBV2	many	TGTGCCAGCATGGGAGGGCTAGCCGGCGAGACCCAGTACTTC	CASMGGLAGETQYF
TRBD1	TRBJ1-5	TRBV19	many	TGTGCCAGTAGTGCCAGGGGGCGAAGTTACAATCAGCCCCAGCATTTT	CASSARGRSYNQPQHF
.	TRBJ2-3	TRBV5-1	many	TGCGCCAGCAGCTTGACCGACTCCTACACAGATACGCAGTATTTT	CASSLTDSYTDTQYF
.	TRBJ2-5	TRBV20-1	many	TGCAGTGCCACCGGTCATTGGACAGAGCAAGAGACCCAGTACTTC	CSATGHWTEQETQYF
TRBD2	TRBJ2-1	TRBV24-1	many	TGTGCCACCAGTGCCCAAGCGGGATCGCAGTTCTTC	CATSAQAGSQFF
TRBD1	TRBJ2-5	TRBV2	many	TGTGCCAGCAGTAAACAGGGGGACCCAGAGACCCAGTACTTC	CASSKQGDPETQYF
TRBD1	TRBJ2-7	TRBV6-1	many	TGTGCCAGCAGTGTTGAGGGGACAGGGCAATACTACGAGCAGTACTTC	CASSVEGTGQYYEQYF
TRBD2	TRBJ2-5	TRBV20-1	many	TGCAGTGCTAATACGAACAGGGACCTAGCGGGCATACAAGAGACCCAGTACTTC	CSANTNRDLAGIQETQYF
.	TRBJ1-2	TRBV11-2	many	TGTGCCAGCAGCTTAGGAGGGGAAATCTATGGCTACACCTTC	CASSLGGEIYGYTF
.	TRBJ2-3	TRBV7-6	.	TGTGCCAGCAGCTTACAGGTCACCCCCACAGATACGCAGTATTTT	CASSLQVTPTDTQYF
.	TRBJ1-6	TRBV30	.	TGTGCCTGGAGTACAGGGCAGAGCTCCTATAATTCACCCCTCCACTTT	CAWSTGQSSYNSPLHF
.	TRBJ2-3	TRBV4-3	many	TGCGCCAGCAGCCAAACTCGGACAGCCGATACGCAGTATTTT	CASSQTRTADTQYF
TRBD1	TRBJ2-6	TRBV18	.	TGTGCCAGCTCATCGACAGGGGTCGGGGCCAACGTCCTGACTTTC	CASSSTGVGANVLTF